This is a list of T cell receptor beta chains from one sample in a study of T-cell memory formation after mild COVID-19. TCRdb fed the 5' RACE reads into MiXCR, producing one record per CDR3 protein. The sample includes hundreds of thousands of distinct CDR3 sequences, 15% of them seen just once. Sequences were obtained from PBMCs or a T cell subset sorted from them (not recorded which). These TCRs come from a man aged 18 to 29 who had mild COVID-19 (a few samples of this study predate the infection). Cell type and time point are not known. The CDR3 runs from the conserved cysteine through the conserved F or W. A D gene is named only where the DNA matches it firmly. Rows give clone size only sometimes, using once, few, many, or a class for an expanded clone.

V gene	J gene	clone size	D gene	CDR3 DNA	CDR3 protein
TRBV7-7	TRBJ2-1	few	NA	TGTGCCAGCAGCTTACGTCAAGGCCTTGGAGAGCAGTTCTTC	CASSLRQGLGEQFF
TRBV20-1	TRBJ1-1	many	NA	TGCAGTGCTAGAGAGCCCGGTTTGAACACTGAAGCTTTCTTT	CSAREPGLNTEAFF
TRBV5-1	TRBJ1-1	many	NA	TGCGCCAGCAGCTTGGAAGGACCCCAAGCTTTCTTT	CASSLEGPQAFF
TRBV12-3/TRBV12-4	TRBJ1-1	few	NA	TGTGCCAGCAGTTTAGCCCCCTGGGGGTATATGAACACTGAAGCTTTCTTT	CASSLAPWGYMNTEAFF
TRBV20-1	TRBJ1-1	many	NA	TGCAGCCCCGTAGGAGAAACTGAAGCTTTCTTT	CSPVGETEAFF
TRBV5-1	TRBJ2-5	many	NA	TGCGCCAGCAGCTTGGATGTAGGGAAAGAGACCCAGTACTTC	CASSLDVGKETQYF
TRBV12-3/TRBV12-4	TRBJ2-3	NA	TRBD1	TGTGCCAGCAGTCGACAGGGACCCGCAGATACGCAGTATTTT	CASSRQGPADTQYF
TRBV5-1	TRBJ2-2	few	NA	TGCGCCAGCAGCCGTGGGACCGAGTTATGGCGAACCTCCGGGGAGCTGTTTTTT	CASSRGTELWRTSGELFF
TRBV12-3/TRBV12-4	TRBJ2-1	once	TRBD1	TGTGCCAGCAGCTCCGTGGACAGGGGGCGCGTTGAGCAGTTCTTC	CASSSVDRGRVEQFF
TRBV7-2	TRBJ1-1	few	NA	TGTGCCAGCAGCGGGGGCCCCCACTTAGGAGCTTTCTTT	CASSGGPHLGAFF
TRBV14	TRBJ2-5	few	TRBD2	TGTGCCAGCAGCCAAGTTTCTTCGGAAGCGGGGGAGCCCCAAGAGACCCAGTACTTC	CASSQVSSEAGEPQETQYF
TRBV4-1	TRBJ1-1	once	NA	TGCGCCAGCACCTTACAAGCAGCCAACACTGAAGCTTTCTTT	CASTLQAANTEAFF
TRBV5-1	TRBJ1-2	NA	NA	TGCGCCAGCAGCTTGGCCGAGGGGGACTATGGCTACACCTTC	CASSLAEGDYGYTF
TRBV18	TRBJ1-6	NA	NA	TGTGCCAGCACCTCGGGGGCCAATTCACCCCTCCACTTT	CASTSGANSPLHF
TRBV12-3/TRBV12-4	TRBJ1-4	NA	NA	TGTGCCAGCCGCCTGGGGGGGGAAAAACTGTTTTTT	CASRLGGEKLFF
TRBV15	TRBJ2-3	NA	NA	TGTGCCACCAGCAAAGGACCAGATACGCAGTATTTT	CATSKGPDTQYF
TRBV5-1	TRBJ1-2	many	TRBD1	TGTGCCAGCAGCCCCGGACAGGGGGCGAACTATGGCTACACCTTC	CASSPGQGANYGYTF
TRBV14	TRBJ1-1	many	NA	TGTGCCAGCAGCCAAGATGGGGCAGGGTGGACTGAAGCTTTCTTT	CASSQDGAGWTEAFF
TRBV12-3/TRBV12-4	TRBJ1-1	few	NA	TGTGCCAGCACCTACGACGGACTCCTTTCCGGGGGGGCTTTCTTT	CASTYDGLLSGGAFF
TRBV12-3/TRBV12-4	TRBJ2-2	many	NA	TGTGCCAGCAGTTTAGTCTTCGGGGTGCCCACCGGGGAGCTGTTTTTT	CASSLVFGVPTGELFF
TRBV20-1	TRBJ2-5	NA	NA	TGCAGTGCTAGAGGCGAGCGCTGGGAGACCCAGTACTTC	CSARGERWETQYF
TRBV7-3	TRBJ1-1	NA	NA	TGTGCCAGCAGCTTATGCCATGAAGCTTTCTTT	CASSLCHEAFF
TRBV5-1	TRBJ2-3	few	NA	TGCGCCAGCAGCTTGGGGCGGGGGCATACAGATACGCAGTATTTT	CASSLGRGHTDTQYF
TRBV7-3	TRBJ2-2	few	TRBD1	TGTGCCAGCAGCTTACAGGGGGCGGGCACCGGGGAGCTGTTTTTT	CASSLQGAGTGELFF
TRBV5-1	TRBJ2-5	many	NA	TGCGCCAGCAGCTCCCCGAGGACGGGAGAGACCCAGTACTTC	CASSSPRTGETQYF
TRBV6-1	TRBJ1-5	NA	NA	TGTGCCAGCAGTGAGCAGGGCCTCAATCAGCCCCAGCATTTT	CASSEQGLNQPQHF
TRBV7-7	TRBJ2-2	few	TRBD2	TGTGCTAGCAGCTTGGCTAGCGGGGGGAACACCGGGGAGCTGTTTTTT	CASSLASGGNTGELFF
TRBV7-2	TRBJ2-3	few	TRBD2	TGTGCCAGCAGCAGACTAGCGGGGGGGATCACAGATACGCAGTATTTT	CASSRLAGGITDTQYF
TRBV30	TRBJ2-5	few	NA	TGTGCCTGGAGTTTTACGACCCGCCAAGAGACCCAGTACTTC	CAWSFTTRQETQYF
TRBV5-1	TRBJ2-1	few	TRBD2	TGCGCCAGCAGCTGGGGAGGGACTAGCGGCAACAATGAGCAGTTCTTC	CASSWGGTSGNNEQFF
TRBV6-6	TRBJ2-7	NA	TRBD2	TGTGCCAGCAGTTACCCGGGACTAGGAAACTACGAGCAGTACTTC	CASSYPGLGNYEQYF
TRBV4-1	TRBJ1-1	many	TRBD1	TGCGCCAGCGGACAGGGGAACACTGAAGCTTTCTTT	CASGQGNTEAFF
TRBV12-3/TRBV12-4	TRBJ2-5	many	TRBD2	TGTGCCAGCAGTCCCCGGACTAGCGGGGAAGAGACCCAGTACTTC	CASSPRTSGEETQYF
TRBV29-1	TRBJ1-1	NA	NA	TGCAGCCGGAGTGGGGTAGGGCACACTGAAGCTTTCTTT	CSRSGVGHTEAFF
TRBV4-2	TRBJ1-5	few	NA	TGTGCCAGCAGCCAAGATCAGGGGACTTTGAATCTTTTT	CASSQDQGTLNLF